This T cell receptor (beta chain) was sequenced in a study of OX40 agonist ivuxolimab in advanced cancers. Overall study: Ivuxolimab, an antibody acting as an agonist of OX40 (CD134), was used to treat patients. A mean age of approximately 58 years, range roughly 20 to 85, was recorded, and 70% to 85% were male.

Regarding this clone: The antigen is undetermined.

Germline-derived CDR1 and CDR2 are SQVTM and ANQGSEA. Trimming cost V 6 bases and J 0 bases; bases outside gene matches: 8. The CDR3 sequence is 14 residues long. TCRdb's table, derived via immunoSEQ multiplex PCR, lists solely in-frame clones and lacks some. The sample has around 56,000 clones; about four fifths are singletons. Overall study results and limits: Patients who responded partially at 0.1-3.0 mg/kg showed clonal expansion ranking among the lowest. Expanded clones tended on average to be more numerous among CD8+ T cells than CD4+.

This specimen consisted of CD4+ or CD8+ T cells sorted from blood, obtained in a trial of the OX40 agonist ivuxolimab. The TCR sequence derives from an adult with an advanced solid tumor such as melanoma, head and neck, liver or kidney cancer. V and J are TRBV29-1 and TRBJ2-7; 7 bases match TRBD1. CDR3 loop: CSVRTGDLSYEQYF. In DNA form, the CDR3 reads TGCAGCGTCCGGACAGGCGACCTCTCCTACGAGCAGTACTTC.